This T cell receptor beta chain was captured by sequencing in a study of CD8+ T cells in alopecia areata. Across the whole study: The drug, oral tofacitinib, was given to treated patients at 5 to 10 mg twice daily.

Extracted RNA was reverse transcribed into cDNA, the sequencing template. Using immunoSEQ multiplex PCR, the repertoire was profiled, and TCRdb retains in-frame clones only, with some absent. This sample has around 140,000 clones, with roughly 53% found just once. Alopecia areata patients gave lesional scalp punch biopsies and peripheral blood samples. The TCR originated in a human donor with alopecia areata. The specimen was CD4+ T cells sorted from blood, collected at week 0.

The DNA of the CDR3 is TGTGCCAGCAGCCAAGAAACCACCGTTTACAGGGGTCTGTATGGCTACACCTTC. Translated: CASSQETTVYRGLYGYTF. The genes are TRBV4-2 and TRBJ1-2; 7 bases fit TRBD1. The junction had 15 bases not matched to a gene; V was cut back by 0 bases and J by 5 bases. This CDR3 is built from 18 residues. Germline CDR1 reads LGHNA; CDR2 reads YNFKEQ.